This TCR beta chain was captured in a study of radiotherapy plus CTLA-4 blockade in lung cancer. With regard to this clone: Its specificity is not known.

Germline V gene lookup returns CDR1 SEHNR and CDR2 FQNEAQ (reference sequence). The CDR3 contains 14 residues. V was clipped by 5 bases and J by 6 bases, with 16 bases between them. The method was immunoSEQ multiplex PCR; TCRdb's version includes in-frame clones alone and lacks a portion of them. The repertoire consists of under 90,000 clones, with 72% occurring once and the leading ten covering more than 12%. Notes on the study in general: Interferon-beta, together with early blood T cell clone dynamics, reportedly best predicted response.

This TCR derives from a human donor with non-small cell lung cancer that progressed on radiotherapy plus ipilimumab. The chain employs TRBV7-9 and TRBJ1-2; D perhaps matches TRBD1 (5 bases). This sample comprised peripheral blood, obtained from a patient treated with radiotherapy plus ipilimumab. This CDR3 reads CASSQRGTEDGYTF. CDR3 DNA sequence: TGTGCCAGCAGCCAGAGGGGTACGGAGGATGGCTACACCTTC.